This is a list of T cell receptor beta chains from one sample in a study of human T cells and chemical hapten exposure. Using its own MiXCR run on the RACE reads, TCRdb lists one record per CDR3 protein. This repertoire shows approximately 180,000 distinct CDR3 sequences, 25% to 35% found once; its top ten account for roughly 3%. The specimen was whole blood, collected in connection with sensitization to the hapten diphenylcyclopropenone (DPC). Source of these receptors: a woman aged 25 to 39 with alopecia areata. Some clones in this sample may be carry-over from other donors' samples. Both conserved end residues are part of each CDR3. The D gene is left open where the match is weak. Expanded clones get a size class; other rows say once, few or many, or leave the size out.

V	size	D	J	CDR3	DNA
TRBV6-1	few	TRBD2	TRBJ2-1	CATGRASGNYNEQFF	TGTGCCACCGGGCGGGCTAGCGGGAACTACAATGAGCAGTTCTTC
TRBV7-2	-	-	TRBJ1-3	CASSDQPRGSGNTIYF	TGTGCCAGCAGCGATCAACCCCGCGGGTCTGGAAACACCATATATTTT
TRBV4-1	few	TRBD1	TRBJ2-3	CASSQGTGGLDTQYF	TGCGCCAGCAGCCAAGGGACAGGGGGCCTAGATACGCAGTATTTT
TRBV10-3	many	-	TRBJ2-1	CAISGVQSSYNEQFF	TGTGCCATCAGTGGTGTCCAGAGCTCCTACAATGAGCAGTTCTTC
TRBV16	once	TRBD1	TRBJ2-7	CASSQSWTGGYEQYF	TGTGCCAGCAGCCAATCTTGGACAGGGGGCTACGAGCAGTACTTC
TRBV7-9	-	-	TRBJ2-1	CASSLEYGDRFLFF	TGTGCCAGCAGCTTAGAGTACGGAGACCGGTTTCTGTTCTTC
TRBV5-1	-	TRBD1	TRBJ2-3	CASSIGHRGTDTQYF	TGCGCCAGCAGTATTGGGCACAGGGGGACAGATACGCAGTATTTT
TRBV6-2/TRBV6-3	few	TRBD1	TRBJ1-5	CATGTGNQPQHF	TGTGCCACCGGGACAGGCAATCAGCCCCAGCATTTT
TRBV7-2	-	TRBD1	TRBJ2-1	CASSYDRGHNEQFF	TGTGCCAGCAGCTACGACAGGGGTCACAATGAGCAGTTCTTC
TRBV20-1	-	-	TRBJ1-4	CSASGGGSEKLFF	TGCAGTGCTAGCGGGGGCGGAAGTGAAAAACTGTTTTTT
TRBV10-2	-	-	TRBJ2-2	CASSLGWNTGELFF	TGCGCCAGCAGTCTAGGATGGAACACCGGGGAGCTGTTTTTT
TRBV5-1	-	TRBD2	TRBJ2-1	CASSSREGLYNEQFF	TGCGCCAGCAGCTCGCGGGAGGGCCTCTACAATGAGCAGTTCTTC
TRBV3-1	many	-	TRBJ1-5	CASSLLLSNQPQHF	TGTGCCAGCAGCCTCCTACTTAGCAATCAGCCCCAGCATTTT
TRBV20-1	few	-	TRBJ2-3	CSAPGREPYGFSTQYF	TGCAGTGCTCCGGGACGGGAACCCTACGGATTTAGTACGCAGTATTTT
TRBV2	few	-	TRBJ1-1	CASSRPQGANTEAFF	TGTGCCAGCAGCCGCCCCCAGGGAGCGAACACTGAAGCTTTCTTT
TRBV18	few	-	TRBJ1-6	CASSREKGQNSPLHF	TGTGCCAGCTCACGGGAGAAGGGGCAGAATTCACCCCTCCACTTT
TRBV20-1	-	-	TRBJ2-7	CSAPDSAVSSYEQYF	TGCAGTGCTCCAGACTCGGCGGTGAGCTCCTACGAGCAGTACTTC
TRBV5-1	medium-sized	-	TRBJ2-2	CAILGLANTGELFF	TGCGCCATCCTGGGGCTAGCCAACACCGGGGAGCTGTTTTTT
TRBV4-3	few	TRBD1	TRBJ2-7	CASSLWGTASYEQYF	TGCGCCAGCAGCCTCTGGGGGACAGCTAGTTACGAGCAGTACTTC
TRBV29-1	-	-	TRBJ1-2	CSVETYSNYGYTF	TGCAGCGTGGAGACCTATTCTAACTATGGCTACACCTTC
TRBV29-1	few	TRBD1	TRBJ2-5	CSSMVRTGQETQYF	TGCAGCTCCATGGTGAGGACAGGTCAAGAGACCCAGTACTTC
TRBV29-1	-	TRBD1	TRBJ1-1	CSVGPLTGGFVGTEAFF	TGCAGCGTTGGCCCACTTACAGGGGGCTTCGTGGGTACTGAAGCTTTCTTT
TRBV28	few	TRBD1	TRBJ1-3	CASSLLTGGASTIYF	TGTGCCAGCAGTTTGTTGACAGGGGGCGCGAGCACCATATATTTT
TRBV20-1	few	-	TRBJ2-7	CSARDIIPRPGKGDEQYF	TGCAGTGCTAGAGATATCATTCCCCGTCCGGGGAAGGGAGACGAGCAGTACTTC
TRBV5-1	many	TRBD1	TRBJ2-7	CASSYEQGADEQYF	TGCGCCAGCAGCTACGAACAGGGGGCCGACGAGCAGTACTTC
TRBV7-2	many	TRBD2	TRBJ2-3	CASSLGLAGNGDTQYF	TGTGCCAGCAGCTTGGGACTAGCGGGAAATGGAGATACGCAGTATTTT
TRBV6-5	-	-	TRBJ2-2	CASSYSGGLGTGELFF	TGTGCCAGCAGTTACTCGGGGGGGCTTGGCACCGGGGAGCTGTTTTTT
TRBV12-3/TRBV12-4	-	-	TRBJ2-7	CASSLTSRPREQYF	TGTGCCAGCAGTTTAACTAGCCGACCCCGGGAGCAGTACTTC
TRBV6-2/TRBV6-3	-	-	TRBJ1-1	CASSYGGAPMNTEAFF	TGTGCCAGCAGTTACGGAGGGGCTCCGATGAACACTGAAGCTTTCTTT
TRBV4-1	-	-	TRBJ2-7	CASSVPGNPYEQYF	TGCGCCAGCAGCGTTCCCGGGAACCCCTACGAGCAGTACTTC
TRBV9	-	-	TRBJ1-5	CASSALQPQHF	TGTGCCAGCAGCGCCCTTCAACCCCAGCATTTT
TRBV10-3	few	TRBD2	TRBJ2-1	CAISGASGLLNEQFF	TGTGCCATCAGTGGGGCTAGCGGGCTTTTGAATGAGCAGTTCTTC
TRBV28	-	TRBD1	TRBJ2-7	CATIQGALNEQYF	TGTGCCACTATACAGGGGGCGCTGAACGAGCAGTACTTC
TRBV28	-	-	TRBJ1-3	CASSLFVSGNTIYF	TGTGCCAGCAGTTTATTCGTCTCTGGAAACACCATATATTTT
TRBV20-1	few	TRBD2	TRBJ2-1	CSVKTSGVYNEQFF	TGCAGTGTCAAGACTAGCGGCGTTTACAATGAGCAGTTCTTC
TRBV14	few	-	TRBJ2-2	CASSGYTGELFF	TGTGCCAGCAGCGGATACACCGGGGAGCTGTTTTTT
TRBV6-2/TRBV6-3	once	-	TRBJ2-5	CASSSRKGGVGTQYF	TGTGCCAGCAGTTCCCGTAAGGGGGGCGTAGGGACCCAGTACTTC
TRBV20-1	-	-	TRBJ1-4	CSARDLGGAGEKLFF	TGCAGTGCTAGAGATCTTGGGGGGGCAGGGGAAAAACTGTTTTTT
TRBV6-6	few	-	TRBJ1-5	CASSLLGASNQPQHF	TGTGCCAGCAGTTTACTGGGGGCAAGCAATCAGCCCCAGCATTTT
TRBV2	-	-	TRBJ2-3	CASGGPGRDTQYF	TGTGCCAGCGGGGGACCGGGACGAGATACGCAGTATTTT
TRBV28	-	TRBD1	TRBJ2-3	CASSVQGAPVDTQYF	TGTGCCAGCAGCGTACAGGGGGCGCCGGTAGATACGCAGTATTTT
TRBV5-1	few	-	TRBJ2-1	CASSFGGGEQFF	TGCGCCAGCAGCTTTGGGGGAGGCGAGCAGTTCTTC
TRBV28	-	-	TRBJ1-3	CASTWYRPGNTIYF	TGTGCCAGCACCTGGTACCGGCCTGGAAACACCATATATTTT
TRBV24-1	few	TRBD2	TRBJ2-1	CATSDLTSGSSYNEQFF	TGTGCCACCAGTGACCTGACTAGCGGGAGCTCCTACAATGAGCAGTTCTTC
TRBV5-4	-	-	TRBJ1-4	CASSARGRGSNEKLFF	TGTGCCAGCAGTGCCCGGGGCCGGGGCTCAAATGAAAAACTGTTTTTT
TRBV6-5	few	-	TRBJ2-5	CASSMPGSETQYF	TGTGCCAGCAGTATGCCAGGGAGCGAGACCCAGTACTTC
TRBV7-9	-	-	TRBJ2-1	CASSPPGDRRGNEQFF	TGTGCCAGCAGCCCGCCCGGGGACCGAAGGGGGAATGAGCAGTTCTTC
TRBV3-1	-	-	TRBJ1-6	CASSQSGERVNSPLHF	TGTGCCAGCAGCCAATCAGGAGAACGGGTAAATTCACCCCTCCACTTT
TRBV10-1	few	-	TRBJ1-6	CASSDRRGSPLHF	TGCGCCAGCAGTGATCGGAGGGGTTCACCCCTCCACTTT
TRBV3-1	-	-	TRBJ2-5	CASSHAKETQYF	TGTGCCAGCAGCCACGCAAAAGAGACCCAGTACTTC
TRBV7-9	-	TRBD1	TRBJ2-2	CASSPGTGATGELFF	TGTGCCAGCAGCCCCGGGACAGGGGCTACCGGGGAGCTGTTTTTT
TRBV29-1	once	TRBD2	TRBJ2-1	CSVEVGAGGQLKQFF	TGCAGCGTTGAAGTGGGAGCGGGAGGGCAATTGAAGCAGTTCTTC
TRBV29-1	few	-	TRBJ1-1	CSVGPTLNTEAFF	TGCAGCGTTGGACCAACACTGAACACTGAAGCTTTCTTT
TRBV7-9	-	TRBD1	TRBJ1-5	CASSLGGGQGADQPQHF	TGTGCCAGCAGCTTAGGAGGGGGACAGGGGGCGGATCAGCCCCAGCATTTT
TRBV9	few	-	TRBJ2-3	CASSVRVHSGVASTDTQYF	TGTGCCAGCAGCGTACGAGTCCACTCCGGGGTAGCTAGCACAGATACGCAGTATTTT
TRBV7-2	-	TRBD1	TRBJ2-1	CASSAQGNEQFF	TGTGCCAGCAGCGCACAGGGGAATGAGCAGTTCTTC
TRBV11-2	few	-	TRBJ2-1	CASTPGRMRAPSSSFF	TGTGCCAGCACCCCCGGTAGAATGCGGGCGCCCTCGAGCTCGTTCTTC
TRBV9	-	-	TRBJ2-3	CASSVGLVGDLDTQYF	TGTGCCAGCAGCGTCGGCCTAGTAGGAGATCTCGATACGCAGTATTTT
TRBV15	-	TRBD1	TRBJ2-2	CATSRNTQGPTGELFF	TGTGCCACCAGCAGGAATACACAGGGGCCCACCGGGGAGCTGTTTTTT